The clone carrying this TCR beta chain has at least ten counts. The antigen remains undetermined. TCRdb analysed the 5' RACE reads with MiXCR anew, one entry per CDR3 protein. The table records some 560,000 distinct CDR3 sequences, less than 20% of them present only once. These data come from a study of T cells after yellow fever vaccination. Notes on the study in general: Sorted repertoires could include abundant contaminating clonotypes from bulk cells. Relatively few clonotypes were ones that appeared in both CD4 and CD8 compartments.

V was shortened by 0 bases and J by 1 base, with 1 base between the two germline ends. The germline CDR1 and CDR2 sequences are ENHRY and SYGVKD. This CDR3 has 13 amino acids. The sequences come from PBMCs, collected about 5 days after the first yellow fever vaccination. The rearrangement links TRBV10-3 to TRBJ1-5; the D is unclear. This receptor was taken from a man younger than 35 who received the YFV17D yellow fever vaccine. CDR3 DNA sequence: TGTGCCATCAGTGAGTCGAGCAATCAGCCCCAGCATTTT. Amino acids: CAISESSNQPQHF.